This entry describes one T cell receptor (beta chain). A multiplex PCR was run with 60 Vbeta primers and 13 Jbeta primers. Some clones are missing from TCRdb's copy, which holds only in-frame ones; the method was immunoSEQ multiplex PCR. The table shows fewer than 65,000 clones, with 70% to 85% occurring only once. The sample belongs to a study of cytomegalovirus exposure and HLA in healthy donors. The length of the CDR3 is 14 residues. The V gene end was trimmed by 4 bases and the J gene end by 7 bases; junction bases not matched to a gene: 7. Germline V gene sequence: CDR1 SGHRS, CDR2 YFSETQ. Sequences were obtained from PBMCs. The chain uses TRBV5-1 and TRBJ1-5, with TRBD1 identical over 8 bases. This TCR came from a woman aged 40 to 50 in good health and CMV-seropositive. Here the CDR3 reads CASSLGQVGQPQHF. CDR3 DNA: TGCGCCAGCAGCCTGGGACAGGTGGGGCAGCCCCAGCATTTT.